These 28 T cell receptor beta chains were all obtained from the same sample, sequenced in a study of T cells in Graves' hyperthyroidism and ophthalmopathy. The source material, RNA transcripts, was used to amplify TCR beta CDR3 regions. The HTBI primer set drove a first-round RT-PCR of the TCR CDR3. Each CDR3 protein is one row after TCRdb ran MiXCR on the multiplex PCR reads. The sample shows fewer than 650,000 distinct CDR3 sequences, approximately 15% of them seen only once. The specimen sequenced was blood. The receptors stem from a woman aged 25-40 years with Graves' hyperthyroidism that later progressed to Graves' ophthalmopathy.

This chain joins TRBV29-1 and TRBJ2-7; perhaps TRBD2 as D (6 bases). The CDR3 is 13 residues long. The germline gives CDR1 SQVTM, CDR2 ANQGSEA. With 4 bases removed from V and 0 bases from J, the gap between germline ends came to 10 bases. The CDR3 coding sequence is TGCAGCGTTGCCCGGGGGAGCTCCTACGAGCAGTACTTC. It codes for CSVARGSSYEQYF.

This clonotype was detected ten times or more. The chain uses TRBV20-1 and TRBJ2-5, with D unresolved. The CDR3 sequence is 11 residues long. V lost 7 bases, J lost 2 bases, and 8 bases lay in between. Germline V lookup: CDR1 DFQATT, CDR2 SNEGSKA (reference sequence). The CDR3 nucleotides are TGCAGTGGGAGAGCACAAGAGACCCAGTACTTC. Protein product: CSGRAQETQYF.

Remarks on this clonotype: It may be a read error: a sequence one base away is much more abundant. The genes are TRBV6-1 and TRBJ1-3; a possible D gene is TRBD1 (5 bases). The CDR3 is 13 amino acids. V lost 11 bases to trimming and J lost 0 bases, with 11 bases between them. Germline assignment: CDR1 MNHNS and CDR2 SASEGT. The CDR3 reads CAGRGASGNTIYF. In DNA, the CDR3 is TGTGCCGGCCGCGGGGCCTCTGGAAACACCATATATTTT.

This clonotype was seen ten or more times. The genes are TRBV19 and TRBJ2-7, with D possibly being TRBD1 (6 bases). The CDR3 runs to 13 residues. The germline V and J ends were trimmed by 8 bases and 2 bases, with 13 bases remaining between them. The V gene's germline CDR1 is LNHDA and CDR2 SQIVND (reference sequence). The CDR3 DNA follows: TGTGCCAGTTGGGCAGGGGACCCCTACGAGCAGTACTTC. This sequence encodes CASWAGDPYEQYF.

This clonotype was recorded many times. The rearrangement uses TRBV27 and TRBJ1-5; 8 bases fit TRBD1. The trim removed 7 bases at V and 5 bases at J, leaving 7 bases unmatched. Germline CDR1 reads MNHEY; CDR2 reads SMNVEV (reference sequence). The CDR3 extends over 14 amino acids. CDR3 protein: CASKFSGGDQPQHF. As DNA, the CDR3 is TGTGCCAGCAAGTTCTCAGGGGGCGATCAGCCCCAGCATTTT.

This clonotype has more than one count but fewer than ten. The chain carries TRBV20-1 and TRBJ2-5, with D possibly matching TRBD1 (6 bases). Germline-derived CDR1 and CDR2 are DFQATT and SNEGSKA (reference sequence). CDR3 length: 15 residues. V was pared by 6 bases and J by 2 bases, with 19 bases between. CDR3 DNA: TGCAGTGCACCCTCCATGCAGGGGCTTCAAGAGACCCAGTACTTC. Its translation: CSAPSMQGLQETQYF.

This clonotype was observed a handful of times. A much larger clone sits a single nucleotide away, making a read error possible. The genes are TRBV5-8 and TRBJ2-5, with a possible D match to TRBD2 (6 bases). Germline assignment: CDR1 SGHTS and CDR2 YDEGEE. The CDR3 contains 15 residues. In nucleotides, the CDR3 is TGTGCCGGCAGCATGGACGGGGGTACCCAAGAGACCCAGTACTTC. Translating it yields CAGSMDGGTQETQYF.

This chain connects TRBV20-1 to TRBJ2-1; possibly TRBD1 or TRBD2 for D (5 bases each). V was shortened by 1 base and J by 4 bases, with 17 bases between the two germline ends. Germline V gives CDR1 DFQATT, CDR2 SNEGSKA (reference sequence). The CDR3 runs to 16 residues. CDR3 residues: CSARGGIDRGYNEQFF. CDR3 sequence (DNA): TGCAGTGCTAGAGGGGGGATAGATCGGGGTTACAATGAGCAGTTCTTC.

This chain links TRBV10-3 with TRBJ2-2; 13 nucleotides line up with TRBD2. Germline V gives CDR1 ENHRY, CDR2 SYGVKD. V was clipped by 3 bases and J by 6 bases; unmatched bases: 10. This CDR3 spans 18 amino acids. The chain's CDR3 is CAISDGLAGEGFAGELFF. CDR3 nucleotide sequence: TGTGCCATCAGTGATGGACTAGCGGGAGAGGGTTTCGCCGGGGAGCTGTTTTTT.

This clonotype was seen many times. This chain connects TRBV7-9 to TRBJ2-5; D remains ambiguous. V lost 7 bases, J lost 5 bases, and 11 bases lay in between. Germline V lookup: CDR1 SEHNR, CDR2 FQNEAQ (reference sequence). This CDR3 has 12 residues. CDR3 in amino acids: CASTPGRETQYF. CDR3 coding DNA: TGTGCCAGCACCCCCGGCAGGGAGACCCAGTACTTC.

The J gene is TRBJ2-7, the V gene TRBV18; D may be TRBD2 (5 bases). Germline CDR1 reads KGHSH; CDR2 reads LQKENI. The CDR3 is made up of 15 amino acids. The V end lost 3 bases, the J end lost 5 bases, and 17 bases lay between the germline ends. The DNA for the CDR3 is TGTGCCAGCTCACCGGGAGAAAGAACGGGGAACGAGCAGTACTTC. Protein product: CASSPGERTGNEQYF.

This clonotype was counted only a few times. The chain combines TRBV10-3 with TRBJ2-7; unclear D gene. Trimming removed 9 bases at V and 4 bases at J, with 13 bases between. The CDR3 sequence is 12 residues long. The germline V gene has CDR1 ENHRY and CDR2 SYGVKD. CDR3 protein: CAISREVYEQYF. In nucleotides, the CDR3 is TGTGCCATTTCAAGAGAAGTTTACGAGCAGTACTTC.

The chain employs TRBV9 and TRBJ2-2; D might be TRBD1 or TRBD2, each matching 5 bases. V was cut by 0 bases and J by 4 bases, with 13 bases left in between. This CDR3 is 16 amino acids long. Germline-derived CDR1 and CDR2 are SGDLS and YYNGEE. Here the CDR3 reads CASSVGRGAGTGELFF. CDR3 nucleotide sequence: TGTGCCAGCAGCGTAGGAAGGGGCGCGGGCACCGGGGAGCTGTTTTTT.

This clonotype was picked up many times. This chain's CDR3 is CASSLWEGATYGYTF. Written as DNA, the CDR3 is TGTGCCAGCAGTTTATGGGAGGGGGCTACCTATGGCTACACCTTC. The chain combines TRBV27 with TRBJ1-2, with TRBD1 matching over 7 bases. J lost 4 bases, V lost 1 base, and 6 bases had no gene match. Germline V gene sequence: CDR1 MNHEY, CDR2 SMNVEV (reference sequence). This CDR3 spans 15 amino acids.

The chain joins TRBV6-1 to TRBJ2-7, with D perhaps assigned TRBD1 or TRBD2 (5 bases each). Trimming stripped 5 bases from V and 6 bases from J, with 17 bases between. The CDR3 runs to 14 residues. Germline V gives CDR1 MNHNS, CDR2 SASEGT. CDR3 in amino acids: CASSRSGTSAEQYF. CDR3 in DNA: TGTGCCAGCAGTCGCAGTGGGACCTCCGCCGAGCAGTACTTC.

The chain uses TRBV7-9 and TRBJ1-3; 11 bases agree with TRBD1. Trimming took 6 bases from V and 4 from J; bases not matched to a gene: 11. Germline-derived CDR1 and CDR2 are SEHNR and FQNEAQ (reference sequence). This CDR3 is 17 amino acids long. CDR3 coding DNA: TGTGCCAGCAGTGAAAGGACAGGGGGCGCGGTAGGAAACACCATATATTTT. This codes for CASSERTGGAVGNTIYF.

This clonotype turned up a few times. CDR3 sequence (DNA): TGCAGTGGACTCGTGACACCTCTGCAGTACTTC. Translating gives CSGLVTPLQYF. The genes are TRBV20-1 and TRBJ2-7; D unclear. The germline gives CDR1 DFQATT, CDR2 SNEGSKA (reference sequence). Trimming cost V 7 bases and J 9 bases, with 16 bases left between them. This CDR3 has 11 residues.

This clonotype has just one count. The genes are TRBV7-9 and TRBJ2-3; no clear D. CDR1 and CDR2 from the germline V gene are SEHNR and FQNEAQ (reference sequence). V was shortened by 5 bases and J by 11 bases, with 14 bases between the two germline ends. The CDR3 spans 12 residues. CDR3 sequence reads: CASSPRVYVQYF. CDR3 sequence (DNA): TGTGCCAGCAGCCCCCGGGTATACGTGCAGTATTTT. Full variable domain (rest looked up from reference TRBV7-9 and TRBJ2-3): DTGVSQNPRHKITKRGQNVTFRCDPISEHNRLYWYRQTLGQGPEFLTYFQNEAQLEKSRLLSDRFSAERPKGSFSTLEIQRTEQGDSAMYLCASSPRVYVQYFGPGTRLTVL.

V and J are TRBV6-2 or TRBV6-3 and TRBJ2-3; maybe TRBD2 (6 bases). Between the trimmed V and J ends, which lost 5 bases and 3 bases, there was a span of 24 bases. The CDR3 runs to 18 residues. From germline, CDR1 is MNHEY and CDR2 SVGEGT. Here the CDR3 reads CASSPLSYWTAGTDTQYF. The CDR3 DNA is TGTGCCAGCAGTCCCCTTTCCTACTGGACCGCGGGGACAGATACGCAGTATTTT.

This sequence joins TRBV6-2 or TRBV6-3 and TRBJ2-1; 7 bases line up with TRBD2. The CDR3 has 14 residues. Germline-derived CDR1 and CDR2 are MNHEY and SVGEGT. J gave up 4 bases and V 8 bases, and 8 bases lay outside the gene matches. The DNA for the CDR3 is TGTGCCAGCGTGAATGTAGCGGGTTACAATGAGCAGTTCTTC. Its translation: CASVNVAGYNEQFF.

This clonotype was observed many times. The chain employs TRBV6-1 and TRBJ1-2; 9 bases are a match to TRBD1. With 6 bases clipped from V and 4 bases from J, the junction kept 6 bases outside the gene matches. The germline V gene encodes CDR1 MNHNS and CDR2 SASEGT. This CDR3 is 14 amino acids long. The CDR3 sequence: CASRPGTGPYGYTF. The CDR3 DNA sequence: TGTGCCAGCAGGCCCGGGACAGGGCCCTATGGCTACACCTTC.

For this clonotype: A much larger clone lies a single base off, so this may be a read error. The V gene is TRBV7-2, the J gene TRBJ2-6, with 9 bases fitting TRBD1. The CDR3 length is 17 residues. CDR1 and CDR2 from the germline V gene are SGHTA and FQGNSA. The V gene end was trimmed by 5 bases and the J gene end by 2 bases; junction bases not matched to a gene: 7. CDR3 coding DNA: TGTGCCAGCAGCGCTTGGGACAGGGACCCTGGGGCCAACGTCCTGACTTTC. Protein: CASSAWDRDPGANVLTF. Complete variable domain (other parts from reference TRBV7-2 and TRBJ2-6): GAGVSQSPSNKVTEKGKDVELRCDPISGHTALYWYRQSLGQGLEFLIYFQGNSAPDKSGLPSDRFSAERTGGSVSTLTIQRTQQEDSAVYLCASSAWDRDPGANVLTFGAGSRLTVL.

Ten or more counts support this clonotype. The chain uses TRBV7-9 and TRBJ2-1, with 7 bases identical to TRBD1. CDR1 and CDR2 (germline): SEHNR, FQNEAQ (reference sequence). The V segment lost 4 bases and the J segment 8 bases; nucleotides outside the gene matches: 5. The length of the CDR3 is 13 residues. The DNA for the CDR3 is TGTGCCAGCAGCTCCAGAGGGGGCGATGAGCAGTTCTTC. Translating gives CASSSRGGDEQFF.

The V gene is TRBV19, the J gene TRBJ2-5; D might be TRBD2 (6 bases). V lost 6 bases to trimming and J lost 5 bases, with 16 bases between them. The CDR3 extends over 14 amino acids. The germline V gene has CDR1 LNHDA and CDR2 SQIVND (reference sequence). CDR3 loop: CASSTLGGTETQYF. CDR3 nucleotides: TGTGCCAGTAGCACCCTTGGGGGGACTGAGACCCAGTACTTC.

This clonotype was seen at least ten times. The CDR3 nucleotides are TGTGCCCTCGGACTAGCGGGAGACAATGAGCAGTTCTTC. It translates to CALGLAGDNEQFF. V and J are TRBV30 and TRBJ2-1; 13 nucleotides match TRBD2. CDR1 and CDR2 from the germline V gene are GTSNPN and SVGIG (reference sequence). The CDR3 runs to 13 residues. The V gene end was trimmed by 8 bases and the J gene end by 5 bases; junction bases not matched to a gene: 3.

This clonotype was seen many times. The J gene is TRBJ1-1, the V gene TRBV12-3 or TRBV12-4; D is unclear. With 2 bases removed from V and 5 bases from J, the gap between germline ends came to 9 bases. This CDR3 has 13 residues. The CDR3 coding sequence is TGTGCCAGCAGTTTAACGATTGAGACTGAAGCTTTCTTT. Translating gives CASSLTIETEAFF.

The chain uses TRBV7-9 and TRBJ1-1, with TRBD1 identical over 9 bases. The ends lost 5 bases at V and 5 bases at J; junction bases unmatched: 6. In germline, CDR1 is SEHNR, CDR2 FQNEAQ (reference sequence). This CDR3 has 14 residues. This chain's CDR3 is CASSPTGQGTEAFF. CDR3 DNA: TGTGCCAGCAGCCCAACCGGACAGGGGACTGAAGCTTTCTTT.

Here the CDR3 DNA reads TGTGCCAATTTACTAGCGGGGTCCTACAATGAGCAGTTCTTC. Amino acid sequence: CANLLAGSYNEQFF. The chain employs TRBV6-1 and TRBJ2-1; 10 bases map to TRBD2. The CDR3 extends over 14 amino acids. Unmatched junction bases numbered 4, after V lost 10 bases and J lost 1 base. Germline V gene data show CDR1 as MNHNS and CDR2 as SASEGT.